This TCR beta chain was obtained from a study of regulatory T cells. This CDR3 comprises 18 residues. The germline V gene has CDR1 KGHSH and CDR2 LQKENI. After removal of 4 bases from V and 4 bases from J, the junction contained 8 bases not matched to a gene. Amplification used 52 TRBV primers and 13 TRBJ primers. Profiling relied on immunoSEQ multiplex PCR, and the TCRdb table lists in-frame clones only, not all of them. The sample consists of over 25,000 clones, over 85% of them appearing once. Concerning this clone itself: What it recognizes is unknown.

CD4+ cells were sorted into CD25-high CD127-low regulatory cells and CD25-low CD127-high conventional cells. Study results and caveats: In CD3G-deficient patients, conventional CD4+ T cells were enriched for hydrophobic CDR3 residues at positions 6 and 7. Regulatory T cells showed the strongest V-J pair restriction and V/J gene skewing among patient repertoires.

This chain uses TRBV18 with TRBJ2-1; 15 bases are shared with TRBD2. Sequencing was done on a sample of conventional CD4+ T cells sorted from blood. The origin of this receptor is a child aged 2 to 10 with CD3G deficiency. CDR3 in DNA: TGTGCCAGCTCACTTCGGACTAGCGGGAGGGCGGGATACAATGAGCAGTTCTTC. This encodes CASSLRTSGRAGYNEQFF.